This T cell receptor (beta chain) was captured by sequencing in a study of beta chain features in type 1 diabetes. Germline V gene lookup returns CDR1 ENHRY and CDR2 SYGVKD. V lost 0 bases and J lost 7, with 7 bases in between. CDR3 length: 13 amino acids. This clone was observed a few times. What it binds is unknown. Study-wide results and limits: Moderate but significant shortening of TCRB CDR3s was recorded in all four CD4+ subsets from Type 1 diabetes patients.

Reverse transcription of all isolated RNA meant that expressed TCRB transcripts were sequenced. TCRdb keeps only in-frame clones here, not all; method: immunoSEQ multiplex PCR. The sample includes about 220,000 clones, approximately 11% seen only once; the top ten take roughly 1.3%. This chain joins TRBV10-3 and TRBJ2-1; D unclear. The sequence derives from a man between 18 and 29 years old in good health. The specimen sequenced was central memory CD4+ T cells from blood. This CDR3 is CAISESALNEQFF. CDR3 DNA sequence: TGTGCCATCAGTGAGTCGGCACTTAATGAGCAGTTCTTC.